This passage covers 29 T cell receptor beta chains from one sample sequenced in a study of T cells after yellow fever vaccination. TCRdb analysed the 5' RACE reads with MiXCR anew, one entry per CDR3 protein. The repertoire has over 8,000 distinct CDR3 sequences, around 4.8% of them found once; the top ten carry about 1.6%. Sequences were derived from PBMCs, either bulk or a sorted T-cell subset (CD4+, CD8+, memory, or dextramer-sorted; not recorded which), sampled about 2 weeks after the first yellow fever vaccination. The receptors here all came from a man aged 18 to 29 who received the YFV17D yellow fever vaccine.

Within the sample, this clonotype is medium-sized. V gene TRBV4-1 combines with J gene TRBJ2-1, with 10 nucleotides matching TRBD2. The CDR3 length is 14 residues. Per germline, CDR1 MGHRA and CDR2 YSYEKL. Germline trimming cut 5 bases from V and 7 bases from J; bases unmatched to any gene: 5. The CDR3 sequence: CASSVQRGGNEQFF. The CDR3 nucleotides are TGCGCCAGCAGCGTCCAGCGGGGGGGAAATGAGCAGTTCTTC.

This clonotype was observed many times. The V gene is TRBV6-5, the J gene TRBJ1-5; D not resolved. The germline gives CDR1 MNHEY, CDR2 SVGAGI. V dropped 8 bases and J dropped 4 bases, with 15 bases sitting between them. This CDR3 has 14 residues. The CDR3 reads CASSAVWGNQPQHF. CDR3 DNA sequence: TGTGCCAGCTCGGCTGTTTGGGGTAATCAGCCCCAGCATTTT.

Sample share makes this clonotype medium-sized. The CDR3 region has the DNA TGTGCCAGCAGCGTGACTAGCGGGGGGGGAGATACGCAGTATTTT. Encoded protein: CASSVTSGGGDTQYF. This sequence joins TRBV9 and TRBJ2-3, with 14 nucleotides matching TRBD2. The CDR3 covers 15 residues. Per germline, CDR1 SGDLS and CDR2 YYNGEE. Trimming took 2 bases from V and 5 from J; bases not matched to a gene: 1.

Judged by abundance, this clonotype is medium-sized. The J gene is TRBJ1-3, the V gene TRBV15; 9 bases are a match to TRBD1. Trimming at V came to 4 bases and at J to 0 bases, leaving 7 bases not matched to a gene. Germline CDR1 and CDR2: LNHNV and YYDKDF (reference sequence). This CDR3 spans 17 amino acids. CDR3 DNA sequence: TGTGCCACCAGCACAGGGGACAGGGACCGCTCTGGAAACACCATATATTTT. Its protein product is CATSTGDRDRSGNTIYF.

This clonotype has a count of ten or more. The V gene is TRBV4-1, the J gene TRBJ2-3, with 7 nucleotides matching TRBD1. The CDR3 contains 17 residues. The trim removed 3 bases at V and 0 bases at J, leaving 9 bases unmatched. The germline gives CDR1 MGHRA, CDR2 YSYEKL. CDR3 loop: CASSHSAGTVSTDTQYF. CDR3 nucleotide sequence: TGCGCCAGCAGCCATTCCGCCGGGACAGTTAGCACAGATACGCAGTATTTT.

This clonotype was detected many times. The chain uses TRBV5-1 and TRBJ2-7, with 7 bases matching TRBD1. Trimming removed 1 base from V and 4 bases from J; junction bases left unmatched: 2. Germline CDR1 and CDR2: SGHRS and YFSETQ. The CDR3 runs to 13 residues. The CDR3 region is CASSLKGAYEQYV. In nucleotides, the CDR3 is TGCGCCAGCAGCTTGAAGGGGGCGTACGAGCAGTACGTC.

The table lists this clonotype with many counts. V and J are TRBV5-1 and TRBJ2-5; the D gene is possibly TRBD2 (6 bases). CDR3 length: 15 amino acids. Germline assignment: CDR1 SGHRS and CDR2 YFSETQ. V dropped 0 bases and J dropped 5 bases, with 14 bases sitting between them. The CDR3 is CASSLDPGEWETQYF. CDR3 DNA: TGCGCCAGCAGCTTGGATCCGGGAGAATGGGAGACCCAGTACTTC.

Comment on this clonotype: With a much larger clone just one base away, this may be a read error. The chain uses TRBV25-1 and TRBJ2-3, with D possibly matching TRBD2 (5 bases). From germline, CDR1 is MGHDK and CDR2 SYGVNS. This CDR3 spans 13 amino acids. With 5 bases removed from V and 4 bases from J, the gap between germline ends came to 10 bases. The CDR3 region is CASSWQEADTQYF. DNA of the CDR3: TGTGCCAGCAGTTGGCAGGAGGCAGATACGCAGTATTTT.

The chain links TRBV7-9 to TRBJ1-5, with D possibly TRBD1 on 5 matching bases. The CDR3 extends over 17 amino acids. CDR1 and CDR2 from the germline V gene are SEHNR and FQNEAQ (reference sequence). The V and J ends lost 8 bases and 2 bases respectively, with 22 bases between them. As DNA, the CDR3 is TGTGCCAGCGGCTCCGGGGGGGGAGGCCTGGGCAATCAGCCCCAGCATTTT. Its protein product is CASGSGGGGLGNQPQHF.

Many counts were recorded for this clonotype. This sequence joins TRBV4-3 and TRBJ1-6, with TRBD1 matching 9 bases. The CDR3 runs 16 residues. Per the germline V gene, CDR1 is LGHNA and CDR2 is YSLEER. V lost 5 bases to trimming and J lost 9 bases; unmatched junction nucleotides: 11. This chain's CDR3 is CASSRPAGTGPSPLHF. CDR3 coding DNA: TGCGCCAGCAGCAGACCTGCCGGGACAGGGCCTTCACCCCTCCACTTT.

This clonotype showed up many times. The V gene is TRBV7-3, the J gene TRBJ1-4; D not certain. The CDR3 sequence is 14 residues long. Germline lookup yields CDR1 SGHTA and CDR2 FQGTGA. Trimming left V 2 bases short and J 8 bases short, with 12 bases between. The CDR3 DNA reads TGTGCCAGCAGCTTAGGCCTACATAACGAAAAACTGTTTTTT. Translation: CASSLGLHNEKLFF.

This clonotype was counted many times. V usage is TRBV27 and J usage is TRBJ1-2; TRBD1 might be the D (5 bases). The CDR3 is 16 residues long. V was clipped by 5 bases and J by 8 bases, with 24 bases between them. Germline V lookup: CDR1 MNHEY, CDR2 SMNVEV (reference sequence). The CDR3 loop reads CASSGEGIGGRRGYTF. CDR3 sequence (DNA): TGTGCCAGCAGTGGAGAGGGGATCGGTGGACGTCGGGGCTACACCTTC.

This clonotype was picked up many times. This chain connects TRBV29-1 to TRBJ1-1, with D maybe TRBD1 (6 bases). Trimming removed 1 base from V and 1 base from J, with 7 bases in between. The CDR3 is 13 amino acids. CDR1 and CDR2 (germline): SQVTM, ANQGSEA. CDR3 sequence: CSVEVGQNTEAFF. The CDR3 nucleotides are TGCAGCGTTGAAGTGGGACAGAACACTGAAGCTTTCTTT. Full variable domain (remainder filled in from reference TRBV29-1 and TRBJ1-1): SAVISQKPSRDICQRGTSLTIQCQVDSQVTMMFWYRQQPGQSLTLIATANQGSEATYESGFVIDKFPISRPNLTFSTLTVSNMSPEDSSIYLCSVEVGQNTEAFFGQGTRLTVV.

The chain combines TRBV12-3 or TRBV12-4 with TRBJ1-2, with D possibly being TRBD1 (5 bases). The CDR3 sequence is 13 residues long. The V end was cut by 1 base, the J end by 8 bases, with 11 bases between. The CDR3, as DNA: TGTGCCAGCAGTTTAGGACAGTTCCGGGGCTACACCTTC. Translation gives CASSLGQFRGYTF.

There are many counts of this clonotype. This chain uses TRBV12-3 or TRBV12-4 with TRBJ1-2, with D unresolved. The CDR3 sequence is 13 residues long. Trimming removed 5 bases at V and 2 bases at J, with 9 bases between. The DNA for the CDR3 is TGTGCCAGCAGTGCGACACCGAACTATGGCTACACCTTC. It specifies CASSATPNYGYTF.

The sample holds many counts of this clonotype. The CDR3 nucleotides read TGTGCCAGCAGCTTAGATGCGGGAGGCTCACCCCTCCACTTT. Residues: CASSLDAGGSPLHF. The chain uses TRBV11-2 and TRBJ1-6; D gene unclear. Between the trimmed V and J ends, which lost 0 bases and 10 bases, there was a span of 10 bases. CDR1 is SGHAT and CDR2 is FQNNGV in the germline V gene. The CDR3 covers 14 residues.

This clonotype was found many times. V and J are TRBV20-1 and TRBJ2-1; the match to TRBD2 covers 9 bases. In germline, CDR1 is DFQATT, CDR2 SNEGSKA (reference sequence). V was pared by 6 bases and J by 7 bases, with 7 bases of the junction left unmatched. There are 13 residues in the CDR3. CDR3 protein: CSATTSGANEQFF. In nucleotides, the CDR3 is TGCAGTGCAACGACTAGCGGAGCGAATGAGCAGTTCTTC.

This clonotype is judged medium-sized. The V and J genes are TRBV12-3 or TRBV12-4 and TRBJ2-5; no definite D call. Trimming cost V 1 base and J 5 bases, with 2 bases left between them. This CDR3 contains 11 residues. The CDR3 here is CASSLGETQYF. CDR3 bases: TGTGCCAGCAGTTTAGGGGAGACCCAGTACTTC.

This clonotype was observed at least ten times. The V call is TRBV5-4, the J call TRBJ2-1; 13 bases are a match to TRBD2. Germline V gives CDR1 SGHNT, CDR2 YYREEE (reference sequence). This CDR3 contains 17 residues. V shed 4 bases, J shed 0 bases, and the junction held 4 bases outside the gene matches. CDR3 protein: CASSQGLAGSSYNEQFF. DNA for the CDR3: TGTGCCAGCAGCCAGGGACTAGCGGGGAGCTCCTACAATGAGCAGTTCTTC.

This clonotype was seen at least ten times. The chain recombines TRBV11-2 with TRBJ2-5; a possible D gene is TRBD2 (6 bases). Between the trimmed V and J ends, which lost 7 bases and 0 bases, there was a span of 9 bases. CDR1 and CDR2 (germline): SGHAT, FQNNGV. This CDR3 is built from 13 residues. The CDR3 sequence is CASNLAHQETQYF. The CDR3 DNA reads TGTGCCAGCAATCTAGCGCACCAAGAGACCCAGTACTTC.

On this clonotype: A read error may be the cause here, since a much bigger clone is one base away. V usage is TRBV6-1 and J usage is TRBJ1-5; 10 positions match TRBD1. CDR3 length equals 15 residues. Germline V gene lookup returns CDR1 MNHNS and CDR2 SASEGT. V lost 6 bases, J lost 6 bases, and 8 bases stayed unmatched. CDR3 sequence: CASSPGQGLFQPQHF. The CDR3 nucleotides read TGTGCCAGCAGCCCGGGACAGGGGTTATTTCAGCCCCAGCATTTT.

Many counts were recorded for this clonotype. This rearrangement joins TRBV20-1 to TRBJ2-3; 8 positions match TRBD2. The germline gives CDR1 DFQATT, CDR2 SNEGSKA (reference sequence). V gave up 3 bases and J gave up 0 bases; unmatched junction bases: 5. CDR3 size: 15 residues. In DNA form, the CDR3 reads TGCAGTGCTAGGGACCCGGGGGGGAGCACAGATACGCAGTATTTT. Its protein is CSARDPGGSTDTQYF.

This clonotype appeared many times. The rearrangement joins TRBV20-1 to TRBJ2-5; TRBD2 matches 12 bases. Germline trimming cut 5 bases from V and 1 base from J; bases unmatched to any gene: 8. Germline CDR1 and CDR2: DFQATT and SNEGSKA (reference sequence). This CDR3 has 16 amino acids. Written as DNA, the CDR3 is TGCAGTGCTCCAGATACTAGCGGGGGGCCCCAAGAGACCCAGTACTTC. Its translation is CSAPDTSGGPQETQYF.

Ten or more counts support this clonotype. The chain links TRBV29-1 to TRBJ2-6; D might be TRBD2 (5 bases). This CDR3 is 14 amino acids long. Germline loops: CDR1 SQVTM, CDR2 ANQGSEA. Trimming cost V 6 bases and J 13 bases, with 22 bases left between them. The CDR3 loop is CSVTPADGLQVLTF. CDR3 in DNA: TGCAGCGTGACTCCTGCGGACGGACTCCAGGTCCTGACTTTC.

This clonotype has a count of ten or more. CDR3 residues: CASSLGASRDNEQFF. CDR3 sequence (DNA): TGTGCCAGCAGCTTGGGGGCTAGCCGGGACAATGAGCAGTTCTTC. The V and J genes are TRBV5-7 and TRBJ2-1; weak D call: TRBD2 (5 bases). TRBV5-7 is filed as an ORF, its function uncertain. The CDR3 has 15 residues. The V end was cut by 0 bases, the J end by 5 bases, with 12 bases between.

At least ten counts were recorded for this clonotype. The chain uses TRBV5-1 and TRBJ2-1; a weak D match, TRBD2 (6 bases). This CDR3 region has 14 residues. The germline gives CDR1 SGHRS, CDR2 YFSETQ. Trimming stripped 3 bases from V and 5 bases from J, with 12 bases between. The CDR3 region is CASSSWGGDNEQFF. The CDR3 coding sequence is TGCGCCAGCAGCTCCTGGGGCGGGGACAATGAGCAGTTCTTC.

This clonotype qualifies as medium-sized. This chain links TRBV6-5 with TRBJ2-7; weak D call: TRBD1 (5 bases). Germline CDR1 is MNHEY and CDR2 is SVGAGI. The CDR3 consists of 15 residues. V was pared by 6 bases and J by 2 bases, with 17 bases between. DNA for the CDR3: TGTGCCAGCAGACTAACAGGTCAGGCTGCCTACGAGCAGTACTTC. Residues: CASRLTGQAAYEQYF.

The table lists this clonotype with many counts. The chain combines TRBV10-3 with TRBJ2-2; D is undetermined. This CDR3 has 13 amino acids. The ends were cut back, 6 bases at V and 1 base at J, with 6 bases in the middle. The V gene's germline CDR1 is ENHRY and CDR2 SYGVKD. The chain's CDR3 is CAIRDQNTGELFF. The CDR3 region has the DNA TGTGCCATCAGGGACCAGAACACCGGGGAGCTGTTTTTT.

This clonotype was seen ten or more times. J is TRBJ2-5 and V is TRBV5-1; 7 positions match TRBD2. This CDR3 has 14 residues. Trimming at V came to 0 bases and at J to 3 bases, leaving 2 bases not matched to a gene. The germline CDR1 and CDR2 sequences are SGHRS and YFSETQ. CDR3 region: CASSLGGGEETQYF. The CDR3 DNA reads TGCGCCAGCAGCTTGGGGGGAGGGGAAGAGACCCAGTACTTC.